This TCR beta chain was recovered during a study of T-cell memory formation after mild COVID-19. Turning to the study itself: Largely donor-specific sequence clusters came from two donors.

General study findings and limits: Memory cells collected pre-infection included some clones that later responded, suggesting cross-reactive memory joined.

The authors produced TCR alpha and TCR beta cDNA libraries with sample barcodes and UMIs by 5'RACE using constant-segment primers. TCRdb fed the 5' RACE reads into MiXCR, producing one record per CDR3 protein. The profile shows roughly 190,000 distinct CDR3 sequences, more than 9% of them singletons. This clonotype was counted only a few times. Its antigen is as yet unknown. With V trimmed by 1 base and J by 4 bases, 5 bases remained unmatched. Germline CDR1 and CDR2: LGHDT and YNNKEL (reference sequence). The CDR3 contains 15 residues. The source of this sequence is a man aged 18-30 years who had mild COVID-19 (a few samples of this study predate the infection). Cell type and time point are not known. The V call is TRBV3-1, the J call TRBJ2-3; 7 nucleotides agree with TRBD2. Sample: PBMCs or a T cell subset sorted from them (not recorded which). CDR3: CASSQGSGAADTQYF. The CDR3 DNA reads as TGTGCCAGCAGCCAAGGGAGCGGGGCAGCAGATACGCAGTATTTT.